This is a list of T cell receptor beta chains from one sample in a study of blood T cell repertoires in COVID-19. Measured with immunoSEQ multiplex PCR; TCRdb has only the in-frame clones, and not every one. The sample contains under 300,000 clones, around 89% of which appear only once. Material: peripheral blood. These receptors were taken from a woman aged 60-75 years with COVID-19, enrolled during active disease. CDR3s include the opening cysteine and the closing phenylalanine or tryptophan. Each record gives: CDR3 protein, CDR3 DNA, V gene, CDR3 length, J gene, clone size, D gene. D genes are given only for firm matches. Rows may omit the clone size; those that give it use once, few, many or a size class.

cdr3_aa: CATSLAGYGYTF
cdr3_nt: TGTGCCACCAGCTTAGCCGGCTATGGCTACACCTTC
v_call: TRBV15
cdr3_length: 12
j_call: TRBJ1-2
clone_size: -
d_call: -

cdr3_aa: CASSIGGRNSPLHF
cdr3_nt: TGTGCCAGTAGTATAGGAGGCAGAAATTCACCCCTCCACTTT
v_call: TRBV19
cdr3_length: 14
j_call: TRBJ1-6
clone_size: few
d_call: -

cdr3_aa: CASRDGTYNSPLHF
cdr3_nt: TGTGCCAGCAGAGATGGGACTTATAATTCACCCCTCCACTTT
v_call: TRBV6-5
cdr3_length: 14
j_call: TRBJ1-6
clone_size: -
d_call: -

cdr3_aa: CASSLQGGSGNTIYF
cdr3_nt: TGTGCCAGCAGCCTACAGGGGGGCTCTGGAAACACCATATATTTT
v_call: TRBV9
cdr3_length: 15
j_call: TRBJ1-3
clone_size: -
d_call: TRBD1

cdr3_aa: CSVQGANYEQYF
cdr3_nt: TGCAGCGTACAGGGGGCGAACTACGAGCAGTACTTC
v_call: TRBV29-1
cdr3_length: 12
j_call: TRBJ2-7
clone_size: -
d_call: TRBD1

cdr3_aa: CASSPDGETGGGGYTF
cdr3_nt: TGTGCCAGCAGCCCGGACGGTGAGACAGGGGGCGGTGGCTACACCTTC
v_call: TRBV7-9
cdr3_length: 16
j_call: TRBJ1-2
clone_size: -
d_call: TRBD1

cdr3_aa: CASSSLTTAKEKLFF
cdr3_nt: TGTGCCAGCTCATCTCTGACAACCGCTAAGGAAAAACTGTTTTTT
v_call: TRBV18
cdr3_length: 15
j_call: TRBJ1-4
clone_size: once
d_call: -

cdr3_aa: CASSLAMADRGYGYTF
cdr3_nt: TGTGCCAGCAGCTTAGCAATGGCGGACAGGGGATATGGCTACACCTTC
v_call: TRBV7-9
cdr3_length: 16
j_call: TRBJ1-2
clone_size: once
d_call: TRBD1

cdr3_aa: CASSQGGGGPTDF
cdr3_nt: TGTGCCAGCAGCCAAGGAGGGGGCGGGCCCACGGATTTT
v_call: TRBV3-1/TRBV3-2
cdr3_length: 13
j_call: TRBJ1-5
clone_size: -
d_call: TRBD1

cdr3_aa: CASRVTWNTEAFF
cdr3_nt: TGTGCCAGCAGGGTCACATGGAACACTGAAGCTTTCTTT
v_call: TRBV6-5
cdr3_length: 13
j_call: TRBJ1-1
clone_size: -
d_call: -

cdr3_aa: CASTPGTNEKLFF
cdr3_nt: TGTGCCAGCACCCCCGGGACTAATGAAAAACTGTTTTTT
v_call: TRBV12-3/TRBV12-4
cdr3_length: 13
j_call: TRBJ1-4
clone_size: -
d_call: -

cdr3_aa: CAWSGGTVTYEQYF
cdr3_nt: TGTGCCTGGAGTGGCGGGACAGTTACCTACGAGCAGTACTTC
v_call: TRBV30
cdr3_length: 14
j_call: TRBJ2-7
clone_size: -
d_call: -

cdr3_aa: CASSRRLAGLGAFNEQFF
cdr3_nt: TGTGCCAGCAGCCGGAGACTAGCGGGGCTGGGGGCTTTCAATGAGCAGTTCTTC
v_call: TRBV16
cdr3_length: 18
j_call: TRBJ2-1
clone_size: -
d_call: TRBD2

cdr3_aa: CASRWEDRRDAFF
cdr3_nt: TGTGCCAGCAGATGGGAGGACAGGCGGGACGCTTTCTTT
v_call: TRBV28
cdr3_length: 13
j_call: TRBJ1-1
clone_size: -
d_call: TRBD1

cdr3_aa: CASRPGQPPRYDQPQHF
cdr3_nt: TGCGCCAGCAGGCCAGGACAGCCCCCGCGGTACGATCAGCCCCAGCATTTT
v_call: TRBV23-1
cdr3_length: 17
j_call: TRBJ1-5
clone_size: -
d_call: -

cdr3_aa: CASSLEGLGVYGYTF
cdr3_nt: TGCGCCAGCAGCTTGGAAGGTTTAGGGGTCTATGGCTACACCTTC
v_call: TRBV5-1
cdr3_length: 15
j_call: TRBJ1-2
clone_size: -
d_call: -

cdr3_aa: CASSLGAGNQETQYF
cdr3_nt: TGTGCCAGCAGCTTAGGGGCAGGGAACCAAGAGACCCAGTACTTC
v_call: TRBV7-3
cdr3_length: 15
j_call: TRBJ2-5
clone_size: -
d_call: -

cdr3_aa: CASSRRRAGGISNTGELFF
cdr3_nt: TGTGCCAGCAGCCGGAGGCGAGCGGGGGGTATTTCGAACACCGGGGAGCTGTTTTTT
v_call: TRBV11-2
cdr3_length: 19
j_call: TRBJ2-2
clone_size: once
d_call: TRBD2

cdr3_aa: CASSLETGRSTGELFF
cdr3_nt: TGTGCCAGCAGCCTAGAGACAGGGCGGTCGACCGGGGAGCTGTTTTTT
v_call: TRBV3-1/TRBV3-2
cdr3_length: 16
j_call: TRBJ2-2
clone_size: -
d_call: TRBD1

cdr3_aa: CASGSKTGGSYEQYF
cdr3_nt: TGTGCTAGTGGTTCTAAGACAGGGGGGTCCTACGAGCAGTACTTC
v_call: TRBV12-5
cdr3_length: 15
j_call: TRBJ2-7
clone_size: -
d_call: TRBD1

cdr3_aa: CASSFQGEQFF
cdr3_nt: TGTGCCAGCAGTTTCCAGGGAGAGCAGTTCTTC
v_call: TRBV12-3/TRBV12-4
cdr3_length: 11
j_call: TRBJ2-1
clone_size: -
d_call: -

cdr3_aa: CASSPGGQGRRGREPQHF
cdr3_nt: TGCGCCAGCAGCCCTGGGGGACAGGGCCGCCGGGGGAGGGAGCCCCAGCATTTT
v_call: TRBV5-1
cdr3_length: 18
j_call: TRBJ1-5
clone_size: -
d_call: TRBD1

cdr3_aa: CASSVALEGTGIYGYTF
cdr3_nt: TGTGCCAGCAGCGTAGCTCTAGAAGGGACAGGGATCTATGGCTACACCTTC
v_call: TRBV9
cdr3_length: 17
j_call: TRBJ1-2
clone_size: -
d_call: TRBD1

cdr3_aa: CASRSSQTWVEAFF
cdr3_nt: TGTGCCAGCAGGTCTAGCCAGACGTGGGTTGAAGCTTTCTTT
v_call: TRBV6-5
cdr3_length: 14
j_call: TRBJ1-1
clone_size: -
d_call: -

cdr3_aa: CASSYGTGVKNIQYF
cdr3_nt: TGTGCCAGCAGTTACGGGACAGGGGTCAAAAACATTCAGTACTTC
v_call: TRBV6-6
cdr3_length: 15
j_call: TRBJ2-4
clone_size: once
d_call: TRBD1

cdr3_aa: CASSQDLSALSGNTIYF
cdr3_nt: TGTGCCAGCAGCCAAGATCTAAGTGCCCTCTCTGGAAACACCATATATTTT
v_call: TRBV3-1/TRBV3-2
cdr3_length: 17
j_call: TRBJ1-3
clone_size: -
d_call: -

cdr3_aa: CASSIYSGNTIYF
cdr3_nt: TGTGCCAGCAGCATATACTCTGGAAACACCATATATTTT
v_call: TRBV7-9
cdr3_length: 13
j_call: TRBJ1-3
clone_size: -
d_call: -

cdr3_aa: CASSYTSGGARNEQFF
cdr3_nt: TGTGCCAGCAGCTATACTAGCGGGGGGGCGCGTAATGAGCAGTTCTTC
v_call: TRBV7-8
cdr3_length: 16
j_call: TRBJ2-1
clone_size: -
d_call: TRBD2